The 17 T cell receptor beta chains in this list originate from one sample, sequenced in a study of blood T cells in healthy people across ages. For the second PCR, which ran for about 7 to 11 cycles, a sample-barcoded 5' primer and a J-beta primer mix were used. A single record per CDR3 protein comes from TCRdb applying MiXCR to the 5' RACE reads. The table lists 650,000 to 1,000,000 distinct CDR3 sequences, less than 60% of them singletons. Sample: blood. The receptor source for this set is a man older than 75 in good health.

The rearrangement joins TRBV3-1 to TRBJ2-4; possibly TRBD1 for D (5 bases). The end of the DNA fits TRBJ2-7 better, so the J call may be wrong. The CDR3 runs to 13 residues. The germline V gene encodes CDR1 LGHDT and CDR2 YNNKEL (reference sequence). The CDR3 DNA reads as TGTGCCAGCAGCCAAGGTCGACAGACCGAGCAGTACTTC. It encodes CASSQGRQTEQYF.

This CDR3 is CASSLSLGATGELFF. The CDR3 DNA is TGTGCCAGCAGCCTTTCCCTGGGGGCGACCGGGGAGCTGTTTTTT. This sequence joins TRBV11-2 and TRBJ2-2, with a tentative D call TRBD1 (6 bases). Germline CDR1 reads SGHAT; CDR2 reads FQNNGV. This CDR3 region has 15 residues. V dropped 5 bases and J dropped 5 bases, with 15 bases sitting between them.

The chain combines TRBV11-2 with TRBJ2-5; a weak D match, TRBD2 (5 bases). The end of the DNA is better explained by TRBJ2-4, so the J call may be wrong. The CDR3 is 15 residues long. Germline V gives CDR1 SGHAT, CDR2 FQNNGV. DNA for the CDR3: TGTGCCAGCAGCTTAGAGTTCGGCGGGAAAAACATTCAGTACTTC. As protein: CASSLEFGGKNIQYF.

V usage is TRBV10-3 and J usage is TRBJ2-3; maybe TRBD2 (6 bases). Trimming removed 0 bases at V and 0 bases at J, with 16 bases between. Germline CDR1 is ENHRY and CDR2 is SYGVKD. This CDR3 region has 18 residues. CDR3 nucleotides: TGTGCCATCAGTGAGTCTTTTGGCTCGGGAGCTAGCACAGATACGCAGTATTTT. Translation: CAISESFGSGASTDTQYF.

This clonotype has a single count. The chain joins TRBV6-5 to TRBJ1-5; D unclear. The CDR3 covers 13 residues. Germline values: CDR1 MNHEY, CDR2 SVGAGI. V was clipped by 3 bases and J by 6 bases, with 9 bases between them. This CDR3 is CASSYREGQPQHF. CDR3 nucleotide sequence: TGTGCCAGCAGTTATCGAGAGGGTCAGCCCCAGCATTTT.

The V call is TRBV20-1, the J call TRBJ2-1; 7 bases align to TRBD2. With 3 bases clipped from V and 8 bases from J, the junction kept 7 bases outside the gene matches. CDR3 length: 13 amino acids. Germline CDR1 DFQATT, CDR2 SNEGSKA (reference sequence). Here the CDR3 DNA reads TGCAGTGCTAGTTCTAGCGGTGGTGATGAGCAGTTCTTC. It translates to CSASSSGGDEQFF.

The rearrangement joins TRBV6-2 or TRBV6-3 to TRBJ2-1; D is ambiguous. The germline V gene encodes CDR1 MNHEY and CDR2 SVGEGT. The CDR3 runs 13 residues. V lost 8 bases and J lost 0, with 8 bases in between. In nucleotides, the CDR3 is TGTGCCAGCTGCCCAACCTCCTACAATGAGCAGTTCTTC. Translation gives CASCPTSYNEQFF.

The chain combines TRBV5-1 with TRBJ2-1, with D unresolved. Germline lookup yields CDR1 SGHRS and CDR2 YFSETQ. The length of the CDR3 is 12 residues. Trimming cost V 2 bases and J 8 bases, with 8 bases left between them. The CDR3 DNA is TGCGCCAGCAGCTTTGTGGCAGATGAGCAGTTCTTC. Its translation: CASSFVADEQFF.

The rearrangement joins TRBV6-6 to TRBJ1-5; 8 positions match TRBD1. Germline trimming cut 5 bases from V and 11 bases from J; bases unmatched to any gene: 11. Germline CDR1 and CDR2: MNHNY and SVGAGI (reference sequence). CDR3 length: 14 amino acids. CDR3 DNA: TGTGCCAGCAGTACAGGATCCCGGGACAGGTCCCAGCATTTT. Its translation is CASSTGSRDRSQHF.

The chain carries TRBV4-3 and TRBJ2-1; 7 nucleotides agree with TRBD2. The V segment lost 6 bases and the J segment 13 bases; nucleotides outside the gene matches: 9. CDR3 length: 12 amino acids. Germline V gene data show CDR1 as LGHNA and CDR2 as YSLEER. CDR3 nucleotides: TGCGCCAGCAGACAGCGGGGAGAGACCCAGTTCTTC. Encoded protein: CASRQRGETQFF.

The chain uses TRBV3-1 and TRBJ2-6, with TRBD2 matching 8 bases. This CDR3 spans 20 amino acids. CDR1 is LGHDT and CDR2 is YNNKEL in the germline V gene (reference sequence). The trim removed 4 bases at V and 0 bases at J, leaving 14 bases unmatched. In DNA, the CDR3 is TGTGCCAGCAGCCGGGGGGCAGTAGCGGGGAGTTACTCTGGGGCCAACGTCCTGACTTTC. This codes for CASSRGAVAGSYSGANVLTF.

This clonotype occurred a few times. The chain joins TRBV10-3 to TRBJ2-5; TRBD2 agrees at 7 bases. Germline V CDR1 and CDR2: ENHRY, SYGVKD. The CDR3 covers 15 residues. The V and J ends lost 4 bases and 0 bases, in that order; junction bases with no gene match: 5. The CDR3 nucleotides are TGTGCCATCAGTGTGGCGGGAGCGAACCAAGAGACCCAGTACTTC. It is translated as CAISVAGANQETQYF.

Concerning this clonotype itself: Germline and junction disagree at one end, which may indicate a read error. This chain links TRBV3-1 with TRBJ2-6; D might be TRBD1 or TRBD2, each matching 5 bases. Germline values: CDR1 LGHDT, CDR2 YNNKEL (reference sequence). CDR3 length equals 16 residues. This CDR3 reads CASSQELGAGANVLTF. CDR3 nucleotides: TGTGCCAGCAGCCAAGAGCTAGGGGCCGGGGCCAACGTCCTGACTTTT.

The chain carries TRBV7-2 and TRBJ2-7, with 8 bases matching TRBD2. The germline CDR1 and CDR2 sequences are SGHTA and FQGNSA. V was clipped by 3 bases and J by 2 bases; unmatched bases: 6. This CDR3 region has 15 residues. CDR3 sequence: CASSFLAGLTYEQYF. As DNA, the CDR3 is TGTGCCAGCAGCTTCTTAGCGGGACTAACCTACGAGCAGTACTTC.

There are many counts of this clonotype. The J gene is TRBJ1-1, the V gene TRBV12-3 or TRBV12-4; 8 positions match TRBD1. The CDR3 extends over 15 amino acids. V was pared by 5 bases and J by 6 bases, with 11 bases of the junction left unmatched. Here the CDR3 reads CASSPKTGAEPEAFF. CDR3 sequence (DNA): TGTGCCAGCAGTCCCAAGACAGGGGCTGAACCTGAAGCTTTCTTT.

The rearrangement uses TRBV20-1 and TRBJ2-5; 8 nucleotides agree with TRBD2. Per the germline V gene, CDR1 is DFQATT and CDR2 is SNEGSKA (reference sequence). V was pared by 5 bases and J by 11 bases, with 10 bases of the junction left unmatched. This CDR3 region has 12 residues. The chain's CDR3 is CSAPGGNNEQYF. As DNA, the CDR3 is TGCAGTGCTCCGGGAGGGAACAATGAGCAGTACTTC.

In DNA, the CDR3 is TGCAGTGCTAGTCCAATTACAGGGGGAGGAGAGACCCAGTTCTTC. Translating gives CSASPITGGGETQFF. V usage is TRBV20-1 and J usage is TRBJ2-1; 8 bases align to TRBD1. This CDR3 has 15 residues. Germline V gene sequence: CDR1 DFQATT, CDR2 SNEGSKA (reference sequence). V lost 3 bases, J lost 13 bases, and 17 bases stayed unmatched.